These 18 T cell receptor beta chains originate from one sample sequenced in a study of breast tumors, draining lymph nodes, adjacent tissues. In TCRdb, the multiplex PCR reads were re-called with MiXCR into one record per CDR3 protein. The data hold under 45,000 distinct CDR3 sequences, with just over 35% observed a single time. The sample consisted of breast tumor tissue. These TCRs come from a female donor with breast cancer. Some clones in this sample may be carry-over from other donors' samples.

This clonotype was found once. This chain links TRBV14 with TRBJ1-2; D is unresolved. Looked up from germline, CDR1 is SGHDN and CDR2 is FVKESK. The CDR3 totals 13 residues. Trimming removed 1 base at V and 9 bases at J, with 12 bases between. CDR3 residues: CASSQVQASSYTF. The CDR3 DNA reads TGTGCCAGCAGCCAAGTCCAGGCCTCCAGCTACACCTTC.

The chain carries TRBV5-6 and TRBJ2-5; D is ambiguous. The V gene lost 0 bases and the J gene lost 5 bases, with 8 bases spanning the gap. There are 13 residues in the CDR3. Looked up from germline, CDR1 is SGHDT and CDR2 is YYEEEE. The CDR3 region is CASSLVLSETQYF. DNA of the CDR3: TGTGCCAGCAGCTTGGTTCTCTCGGAGACCCAGTACTTC.

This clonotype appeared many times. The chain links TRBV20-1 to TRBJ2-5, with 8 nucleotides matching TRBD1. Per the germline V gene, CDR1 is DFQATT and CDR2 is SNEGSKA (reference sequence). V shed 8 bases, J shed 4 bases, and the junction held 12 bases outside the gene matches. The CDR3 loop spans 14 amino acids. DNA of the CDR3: TGCAGTACCCAGGGGGCCTCCAATAGAGAGACCCAGTACTTC. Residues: CSTQGASNRETQYF.

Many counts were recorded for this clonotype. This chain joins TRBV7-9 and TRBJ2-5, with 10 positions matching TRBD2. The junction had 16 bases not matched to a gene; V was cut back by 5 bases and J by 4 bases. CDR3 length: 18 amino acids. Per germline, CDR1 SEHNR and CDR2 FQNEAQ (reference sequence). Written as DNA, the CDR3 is TGTGCCAGCAGCGGCGGACGCGGACTAGCGGAGAGGTTAGAGACCCAGTACTTC. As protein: CASSGGRGLAERLETQYF.

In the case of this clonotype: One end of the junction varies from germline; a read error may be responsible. The CDR3 nucleotides read TGTGCCAGCAGCCTAACAGGGTCTGGTCAGCCCCAGCATTTT. This sequence encodes CASSLTGSGQPQHF. This chain uses TRBV7-3 with TRBJ1-5, with D possibly matching TRBD1 (6 bases). Germline values: CDR1 SGHTA, CDR2 FQGTGA. The CDR3 totals 14 residues.

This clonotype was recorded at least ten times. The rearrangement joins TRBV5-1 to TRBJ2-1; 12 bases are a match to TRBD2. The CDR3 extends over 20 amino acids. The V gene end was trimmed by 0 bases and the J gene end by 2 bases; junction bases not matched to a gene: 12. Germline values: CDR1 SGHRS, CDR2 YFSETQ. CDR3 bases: TGCGCCAGCAGCTTGGGAGCAAAGACTAGCGGGAGAGGGACCTACAATGAGCAGTTCTTC. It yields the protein CASSLGAKTSGRGTYNEQFF. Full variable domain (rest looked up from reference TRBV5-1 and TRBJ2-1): KAGVTQTPRYLIKTRGQQVTLSCSPISGHRSVSWYQQTPGQGLQFLFEYFSETQRNKGNFPGRFSGRQFSNSRSEMNVSTLELGDSALYLCASSLGAKTSGRGTYNEQFFGPGTRLTVL.

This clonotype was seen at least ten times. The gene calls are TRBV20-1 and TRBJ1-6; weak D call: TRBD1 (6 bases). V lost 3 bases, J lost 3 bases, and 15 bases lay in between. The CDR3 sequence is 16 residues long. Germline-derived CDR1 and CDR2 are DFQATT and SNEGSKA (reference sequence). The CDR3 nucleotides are TGCAGTGCTAGTGCAACCTACAGGGTCTATAATTCACCCCTCCACTTT. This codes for CSASATYRVYNSPLHF.

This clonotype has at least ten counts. This CDR3 reads CASSLPGGRGQFF. The CDR3 DNA sequence: TGTGCCAGCAGTTTACCCGGGGGTAGAGGGCAGTTCTTC. The gene calls are TRBV12-3 or TRBV12-4 and TRBJ2-1, with D tentatively TRBD2 (6 bases). The germline V and J ends were trimmed by 2 bases and 12 bases, with 14 bases remaining between them. CDR3 size: 13 residues.

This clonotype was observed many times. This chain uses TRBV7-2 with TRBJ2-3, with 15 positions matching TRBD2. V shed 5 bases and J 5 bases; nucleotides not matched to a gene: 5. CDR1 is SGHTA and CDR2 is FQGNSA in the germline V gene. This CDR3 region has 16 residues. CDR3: CASSRGLAGGIDTQYF. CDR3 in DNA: TGTGCCAGCAGCCGGGGACTAGCGGGAGGCATAGATACGCAGTATTTT.

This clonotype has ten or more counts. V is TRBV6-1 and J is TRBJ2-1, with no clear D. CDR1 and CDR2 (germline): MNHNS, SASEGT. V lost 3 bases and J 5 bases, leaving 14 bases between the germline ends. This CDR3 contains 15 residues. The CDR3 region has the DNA TGTGCCAGCAGTGAGAGGCCGCAGAAAAACAATGAGCAGTTCTTC. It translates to CASSERPQKNNEQFF.

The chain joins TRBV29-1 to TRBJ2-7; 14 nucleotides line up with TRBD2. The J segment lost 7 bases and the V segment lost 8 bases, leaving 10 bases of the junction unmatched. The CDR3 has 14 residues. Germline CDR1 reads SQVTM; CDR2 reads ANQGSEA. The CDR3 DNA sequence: TGCAGCATCTCGGGACTAGCGGGAGCAGGGGAGCAGTACTTC. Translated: CSISGLAGAGEQYF.

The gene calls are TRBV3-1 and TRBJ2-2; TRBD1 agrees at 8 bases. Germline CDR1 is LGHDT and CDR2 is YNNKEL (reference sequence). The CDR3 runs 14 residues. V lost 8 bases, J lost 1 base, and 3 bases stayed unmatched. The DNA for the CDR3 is TGTGCCAGCCTCGGGACAGGGAACACCGGGGAGCTGTTTTTT. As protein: CASLGTGNTGELFF. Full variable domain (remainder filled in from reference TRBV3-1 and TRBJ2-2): DTAVSQTPKYLVTQMGNDKSIKCEQNLGHDTMYWYKQDSKKFLKIMFSYNNKELIINETVPNRFSPKSPDKAHLNLHINSLELGDSAVYFCASLGTGNTGELFFGEGSRLTVL.

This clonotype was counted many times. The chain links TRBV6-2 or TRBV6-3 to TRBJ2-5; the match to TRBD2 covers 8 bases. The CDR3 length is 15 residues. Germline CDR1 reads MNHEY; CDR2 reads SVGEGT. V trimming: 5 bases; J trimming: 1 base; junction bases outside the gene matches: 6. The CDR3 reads CASSAGLELQETQYF. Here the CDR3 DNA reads TGTGCCAGCAGTGCGGGACTAGAACTCCAAGAGACCCAGTACTTC.

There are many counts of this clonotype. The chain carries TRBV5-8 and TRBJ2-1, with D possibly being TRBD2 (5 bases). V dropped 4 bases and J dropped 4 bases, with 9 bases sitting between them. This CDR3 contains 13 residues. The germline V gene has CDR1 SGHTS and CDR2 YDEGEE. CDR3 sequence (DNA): TGTGCCAGCAGCCGGGAAATTTACAATGAGCAGTTCTTC. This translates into CASSREIYNEQFF.

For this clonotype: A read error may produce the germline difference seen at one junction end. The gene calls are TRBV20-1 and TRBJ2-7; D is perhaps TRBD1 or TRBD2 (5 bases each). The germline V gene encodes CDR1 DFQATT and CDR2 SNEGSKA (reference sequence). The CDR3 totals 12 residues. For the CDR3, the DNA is TGCAGTGCCAGAATTACAGGACTCGAGCAGCACTTC. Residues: CSARITGLEQHF.

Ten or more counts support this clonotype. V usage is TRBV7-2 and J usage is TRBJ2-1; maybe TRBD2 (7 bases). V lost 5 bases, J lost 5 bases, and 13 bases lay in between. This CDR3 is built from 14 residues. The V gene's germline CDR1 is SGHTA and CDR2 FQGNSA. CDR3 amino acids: CASSQGTIHNEQFF. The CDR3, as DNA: TGTGCCAGCAGCCAGGGGACTATCCACAATGAGCAGTTCTTC.

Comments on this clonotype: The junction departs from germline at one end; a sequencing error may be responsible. The CDR3 nucleotides are TGTGCCTCCAGCAGCCCCGGCGGCGGGGGAATCTACAATGAGCAGTTCTTC. Protein product: CASSSPGGGGIYNEQFF. The V gene is TRBV15, the J gene TRBJ2-1, with 7 bases that match TRBD2. CDR3 length: 17 residues. The germline V gene encodes CDR1 LNHNV and CDR2 YYDKDF (reference sequence).

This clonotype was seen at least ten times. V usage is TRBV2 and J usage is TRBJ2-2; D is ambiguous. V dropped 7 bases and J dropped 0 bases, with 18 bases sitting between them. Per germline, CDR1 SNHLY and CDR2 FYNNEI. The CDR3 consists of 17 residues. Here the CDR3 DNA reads TGTGCCAGCATAAGTGGTCAGGCAGCCACGAACACCGGGGAGCTGTTTTTT. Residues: CASISGQAATNTGELFF.